This TCR beta chain was captured by sequencing in a study of OX40 agonist ivuxolimab in advanced cancers. Overall study: A history of anti-PD-1, anti-PD-L1 or anti-CTLA-4 therapy was acceptable, and more than 30% had some. Study-wide results and caveats: Expansion of clones was among the lowest in partial responders at 0.1-3.0 mg/kg. Doses of 0.1 to 3.0 mg/kg were accompanied by clonal expansion of CD4+ and CD8+ blood T cells by week 6. On average, CD8+ T cells showed a greater number of expanded clones than CD4+.

Of note for this clone: Its cognate antigen is unknown.

The CDR3 runs to 15 residues. Trimming took off 3 bases at V and 5 bases at J, with 16 bases between the two ends. CDR1 and CDR2 (germline): KGHSH, LQKENI. Assay: immunoSEQ multiplex PCR; the TCRdb copy retains only in-frame clones and omits some. The table lists about 64,000 clones, roughly 89% of them singletons. The chain is built from TRBV18 and TRBJ2-5, with D tentatively TRBD2 (6 bases). The sample consisted of CD4+ or CD8+ T cells sorted from blood, taken in a trial of the OX40 agonist ivuxolimab. The source of this sequence is an adult with an advanced solid tumor such as melanoma, head and neck, liver or kidney cancer. The CDR3, as DNA: TGTGCCAGCTCACCTCTGAGTAGCCGGGAGGAGACCCAGTACTTC. This encodes CASSPLSSREETQYF.